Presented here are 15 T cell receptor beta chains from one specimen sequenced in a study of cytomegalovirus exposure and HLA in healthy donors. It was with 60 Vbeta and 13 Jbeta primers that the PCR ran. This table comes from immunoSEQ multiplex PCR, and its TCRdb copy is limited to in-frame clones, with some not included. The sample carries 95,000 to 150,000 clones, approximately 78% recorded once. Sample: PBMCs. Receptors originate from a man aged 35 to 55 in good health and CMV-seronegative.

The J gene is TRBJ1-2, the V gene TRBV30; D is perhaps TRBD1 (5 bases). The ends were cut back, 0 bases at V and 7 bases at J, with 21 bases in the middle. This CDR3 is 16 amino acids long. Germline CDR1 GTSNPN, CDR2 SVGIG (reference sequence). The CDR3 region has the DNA TGTGCCTGGAGTGTATCCGCGGGGCAGGGAGTTTTTGGCTACACCTTC. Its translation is CAWSVSAGQGVFGYTF.

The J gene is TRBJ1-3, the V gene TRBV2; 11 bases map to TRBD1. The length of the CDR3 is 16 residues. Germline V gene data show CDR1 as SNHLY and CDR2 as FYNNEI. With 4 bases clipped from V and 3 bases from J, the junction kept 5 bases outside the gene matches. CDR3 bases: TGTGCCAGCAGTGCGGGACAGGGGGTTAATGGAAACACCATATATTTT. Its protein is CASSAGQGVNGNTIYF.

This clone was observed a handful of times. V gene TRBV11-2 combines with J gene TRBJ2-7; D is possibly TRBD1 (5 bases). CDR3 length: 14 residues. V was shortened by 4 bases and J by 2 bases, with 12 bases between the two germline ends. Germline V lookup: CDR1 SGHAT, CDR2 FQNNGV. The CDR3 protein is CASSSVRAAYEQYF. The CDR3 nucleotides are TGTGCCAGCAGCTCCGTCAGGGCAGCCTACGAGCAGTACTTC.

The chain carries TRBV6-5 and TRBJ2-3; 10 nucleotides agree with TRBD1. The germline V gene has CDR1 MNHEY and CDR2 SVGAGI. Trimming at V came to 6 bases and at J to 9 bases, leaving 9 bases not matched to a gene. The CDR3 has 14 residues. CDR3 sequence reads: CASSQRDRGDTQYF. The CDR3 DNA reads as TGTGCCAGCAGCCAGAGGGACAGGGGAGACACGCAGTATTTT.

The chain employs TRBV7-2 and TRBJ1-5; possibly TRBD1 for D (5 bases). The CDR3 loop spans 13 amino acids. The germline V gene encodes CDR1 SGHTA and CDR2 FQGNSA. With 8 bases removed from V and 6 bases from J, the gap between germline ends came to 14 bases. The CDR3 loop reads CASGVWGGQPQHF. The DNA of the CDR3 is TGTGCCAGCGGTGTGTGGGGCGGTCAGCCCCAGCATTTT. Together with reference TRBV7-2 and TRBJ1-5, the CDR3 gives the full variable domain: GAGVSQSPSNKVTEKGKDVELRCDPISGHTALYWYRQSLGQGLEFLIYFQGNSAPDKSGLPSDRFSAERTGGSVSTLTIQRTQQEDSAVYLCASGVWGGQPQHFGDGTRLSIL.

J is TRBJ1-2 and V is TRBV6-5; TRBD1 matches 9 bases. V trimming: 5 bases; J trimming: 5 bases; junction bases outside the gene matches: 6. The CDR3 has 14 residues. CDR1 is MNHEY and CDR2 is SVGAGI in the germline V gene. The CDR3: CASSETGGWYGYTF. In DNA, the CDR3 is TGTGCCAGCAGTGAGACAGGGGGGTGGTATGGCTACACCTTC.

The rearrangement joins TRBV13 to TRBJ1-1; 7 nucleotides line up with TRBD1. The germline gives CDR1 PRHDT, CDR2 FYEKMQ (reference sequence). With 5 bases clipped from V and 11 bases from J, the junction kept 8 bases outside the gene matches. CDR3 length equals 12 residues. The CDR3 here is CASSPNDRAAFF. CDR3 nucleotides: TGTGCCAGCAGCCCCAACGACAGGGCGGCTTTCTTT.

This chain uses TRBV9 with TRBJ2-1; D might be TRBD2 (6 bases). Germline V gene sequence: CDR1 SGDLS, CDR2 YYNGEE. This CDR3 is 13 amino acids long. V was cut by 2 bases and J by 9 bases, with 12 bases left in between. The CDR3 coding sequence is TGTGCCAGCAGCGTCGGCGGGGAGACTGAGCAGTTCTTC. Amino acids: CASSVGGETEQFF.

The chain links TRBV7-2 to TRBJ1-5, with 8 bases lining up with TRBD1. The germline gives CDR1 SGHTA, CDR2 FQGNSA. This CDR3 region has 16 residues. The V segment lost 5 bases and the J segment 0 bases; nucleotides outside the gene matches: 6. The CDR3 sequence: CASSKQDRDSNQPQHF. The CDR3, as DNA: TGTGCCAGCAGCAAACAGGACAGGGATAGCAATCAGCCCCAGCATTTT. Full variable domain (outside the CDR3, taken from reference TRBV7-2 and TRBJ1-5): GAGVSQSPSNKVTEKGKDVELRCDPISGHTALYWYRQSLGQGLEFLIYFQGNSAPDKSGLPSDRFSAERTGGSVSTLTIQRTQQEDSAVYLCASSKQDRDSNQPQHFGDGTRLSIL.

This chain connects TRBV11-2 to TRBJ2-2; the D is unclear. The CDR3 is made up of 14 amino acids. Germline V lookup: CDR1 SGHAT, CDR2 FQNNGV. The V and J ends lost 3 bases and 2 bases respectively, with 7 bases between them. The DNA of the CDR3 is TGTGCCAGCAGCTTCGCGTACAACACCGGGGAGCTGTTTTTT. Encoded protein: CASSFAYNTGELFF.

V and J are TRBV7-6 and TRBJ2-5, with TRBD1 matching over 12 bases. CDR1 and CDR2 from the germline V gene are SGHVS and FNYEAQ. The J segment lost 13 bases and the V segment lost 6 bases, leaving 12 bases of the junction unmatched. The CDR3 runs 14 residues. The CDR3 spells CASRPGTGGLASYF. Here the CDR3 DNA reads TGTGCCAGCAGACCCGGGACAGGGGGCTTAGCCTCGTACTTC.

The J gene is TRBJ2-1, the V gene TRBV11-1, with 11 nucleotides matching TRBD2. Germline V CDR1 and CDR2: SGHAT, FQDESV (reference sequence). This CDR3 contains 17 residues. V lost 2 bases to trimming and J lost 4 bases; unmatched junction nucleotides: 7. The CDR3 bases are TGTGCCAGCAGCTTACGCCTAGCGGGGGGCTATTACAATGAGCAGTTCTTC. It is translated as CASSLRLAGGYYNEQFF.

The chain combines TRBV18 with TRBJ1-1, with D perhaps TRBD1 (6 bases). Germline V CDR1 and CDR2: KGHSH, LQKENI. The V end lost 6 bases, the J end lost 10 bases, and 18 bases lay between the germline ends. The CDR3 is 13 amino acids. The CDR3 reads CASSPIQDSSAFF. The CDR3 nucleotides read TGTGCCAGCTCCCCGATCCAGGACAGTTCAGCTTTCTTT.

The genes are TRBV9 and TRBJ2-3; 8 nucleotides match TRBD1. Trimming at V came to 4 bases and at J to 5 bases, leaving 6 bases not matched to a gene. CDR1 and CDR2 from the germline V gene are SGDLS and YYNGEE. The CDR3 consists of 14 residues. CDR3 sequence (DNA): TGTGCCAGCAGCCGCGGACAGGGAGGAGATACGCAGTATTTT. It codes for CASSRGQGGDTQYF.

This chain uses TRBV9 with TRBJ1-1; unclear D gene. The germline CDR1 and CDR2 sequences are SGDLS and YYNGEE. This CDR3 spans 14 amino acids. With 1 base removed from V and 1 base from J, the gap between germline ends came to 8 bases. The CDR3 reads CASSVLPENTEAFF. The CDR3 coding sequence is TGTGCCAGCAGCGTATTACCAGAGAACACTGAAGCTTTCTTT.